This T cell receptor beta chain was observed in a study of cytomegalovirus exposure and HLA in healthy donors. About the research overall: Early released data comprised around 79 million unique TCRs from HLA-typed donors.

Primers: 60 Vbeta forward and 13 Jbeta reverse. Only in-frame clones appear in the TCRdb table, and some are missing; sequencing was by immunoSEQ multiplex PCR. The data show around 150,000 clones, about 76% seen once. This clone was seen a handful of times. What it recognizes is unknown. The germline CDR1 and CDR2 sequences are LGHNA and YNFKEQ. The CDR3 has 17 amino acids. The J segment lost 4 bases and the V segment lost 0 bases, leaving 8 bases of the junction unmatched. Study results and limitations: Presence/absence comparisons presumed near-even sequencing depth among donors. A missense variant in DCLRE1C was later tied to TCR beta V- and J-gene trimming.

The rearrangement uses TRBV4-2 and TRBJ2-1; 8 bases match TRBD1. Sequencing was done on a sample of PBMCs. This TCR came from a woman in her 40s in good health and CMV-seronegative. For the CDR3, the DNA is TGTGCCAGCAGCCAAGATATGGGGCAGGGGGCATACAATGAGCAGTTCTTC. Translating it yields CASSQDMGQGAYNEQFF.